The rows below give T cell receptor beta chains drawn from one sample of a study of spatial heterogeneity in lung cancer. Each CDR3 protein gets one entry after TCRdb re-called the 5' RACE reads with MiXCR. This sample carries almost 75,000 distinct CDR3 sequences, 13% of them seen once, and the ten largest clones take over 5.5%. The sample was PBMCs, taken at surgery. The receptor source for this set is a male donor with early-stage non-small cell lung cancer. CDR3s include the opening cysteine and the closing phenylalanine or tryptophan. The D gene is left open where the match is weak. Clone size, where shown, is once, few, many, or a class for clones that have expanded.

CDR3aa: CAWSQGKAGYTF
CDR3nt: TGTGCCTGGAGTCAAGGGAAGGCTGGCTACACCTTC
abundance: .
v_gene: TRBV30
j_gene: TRBJ1-2
d_gene: .

CDR3aa: CASRGPGDTQYF
CDR3nt: TGTGCCAGCAGGGGCCCTGGAGATACGCAGTATTTT
abundance: many
v_gene: TRBV6-5
j_gene: TRBJ2-3
d_gene: .

CDR3aa: CASSYYGQANYGYTF
CDR3nt: TGTGCCAGCAGTTATTACGGACAGGCTAACTATGGCTACACCTTC
abundance: .
v_gene: TRBV12-3/TRBV12-4
j_gene: TRBJ1-2
d_gene: TRBD1

CDR3aa: CASSFLNTGELFF
CDR3nt: TGTGCCAGCAGCTTTCTTAACACCGGGGAGCTGTTTTTT
abundance: few
v_gene: TRBV27
j_gene: TRBJ2-2
d_gene: .

CDR3aa: CASRRTGSGNNEQFF
CDR3nt: TGTGCCAGCAGAAGAACAGGGTCGGGGAACAATGAGCAGTTCTTC
abundance: few
v_gene: TRBV7-9
j_gene: TRBJ2-1
d_gene: .

CDR3aa: CASSRVATEAFF
CDR3nt: TGTGCCAGCAGCCGGGTCGCCACTGAAGCTTTCTTT
abundance: few
v_gene: TRBV11-3
j_gene: TRBJ1-1
d_gene: .

CDR3aa: CSLPRLREGSTDTQYF
CDR3nt: TGCAGTCTACCCCGCCTCAGGGAGGGATCCACAGATACGCAGTATTTT
abundance: .
v_gene: TRBV20-1
j_gene: TRBJ2-3
d_gene: TRBD2

CDR3aa: CAWRDGTARWGNQPQHF
CDR3nt: TGTGCCTGGAGGGACGGGACAGCTCGATGGGGCAATCAGCCCCAGCATTTT
abundance: few
v_gene: TRBV30
j_gene: TRBJ1-5
d_gene: TRBD1

CDR3aa: CSAGDRGSGNTIYF
CDR3nt: TGCAGTGCTGGGGACAGGGGCTCTGGAAACACCATATATTTT
abundance: many
v_gene: TRBV20-1
j_gene: TRBJ1-3
d_gene: TRBD1

CDR3aa: CASSEPTGGTYEQYF
CDR3nt: TGTGCCAGCAGTGAGCCGACAGGGGGCACCTACGAGCAGTACTTC
abundance: .
v_gene: TRBV28
j_gene: TRBJ2-7
d_gene: TRBD1

CDR3aa: CASSLQGLNYEQYF
CDR3nt: TGTGCCAGCAGTTTGCAGGGTTTGAATTACGAGCAGTACTTC
abundance: .
v_gene: TRBV28
j_gene: TRBJ2-7
d_gene: .

CDR3aa: CASSPRQGYTEAFF
CDR3nt: TGTGCCAGCTCACCACGGCAGGGCTACACTGAAGCTTTCTTT
abundance: .
v_gene: TRBV18
j_gene: TRBJ1-1
d_gene: .

CDR3aa: CASSLDGNSNQPQHF
CDR3nt: TGCGCCAGCAGCTTGGACGGGAATAGCAATCAGCCCCAGCATTTT
abundance: .
v_gene: TRBV5-1
j_gene: TRBJ1-5
d_gene: .

CDR3aa: CASSGRGGLFF
CDR3nt: TGTGCCAGCAGTGGGCGGGGCGGGCTGTTTTTT
abundance: many
v_gene: TRBV12-3/TRBV12-4
j_gene: TRBJ1-4
d_gene: .

CDR3aa: CASRAFGAGVTGELFF
CDR3nt: TGTGCCAGCAGGGCCTTTGGGGCGGGTGTCACCGGGGAGCTGTTTTTT
abundance: .
v_gene: TRBV2
j_gene: TRBJ2-2
d_gene: .

CDR3aa: CASSLGTSTGELFF
CDR3nt: TGTGCCAGCAGCTTAGGGACAAGCACCGGGGAGCTGTTTTTT
abundance: many
v_gene: TRBV7-6
j_gene: TRBJ2-2
d_gene: .

CDR3aa: CASTERQGPNQPQHF
CDR3nt: TGTGCCAGTACCGAGAGACAGGGGCCAAATCAGCCCCAGCATTTT
abundance: few
v_gene: TRBV19
j_gene: TRBJ1-5
d_gene: TRBD1

CDR3aa: CSATTGHLGTEAFF
CDR3nt: TGCAGTGCTACAACGGGACACCTGGGCACTGAAGCTTTCTTT
abundance: .
v_gene: TRBV20-1
j_gene: TRBJ1-1
d_gene: .

CDR3aa: CASSLAGPMGTEAFF
CDR3nt: TGTGCCAGCAGTTTAGCGGGGCCTATGGGCACTGAAGCTTTCTTT
abundance: .
v_gene: TRBV12-3/TRBV12-4
j_gene: TRBJ1-1
d_gene: .

CDR3aa: CATSLGGRGEAFF
CDR3nt: TGTGCCACCTCCCTGGGGGGGCGGGGTGAAGCTTTCTTT
abundance: few
v_gene: TRBV5-4
j_gene: TRBJ1-1
d_gene: .

CDR3aa: CASREEVWTEAFF
CDR3nt: TGTGCCAGCAGGGAAGAGGTGTGGACTGAAGCTTTCTTT
abundance: .
v_gene: TRBV2
j_gene: TRBJ1-1
d_gene: .

CDR3aa: CASRLLAGGYNEQFF
CDR3nt: TGTGCCAGCAGGCTACTAGCGGGAGGCTACAATGAGCAGTTCTTC
abundance: once
v_gene: TRBV12-3/TRBV12-4
j_gene: TRBJ2-1
d_gene: TRBD2

CDR3aa: CSVVQGPTEAFF
CDR3nt: TGCAGCGTCGTTCAGGGGCCCACTGAAGCTTTCTTT
abundance: .
v_gene: TRBV29-1
j_gene: TRBJ1-1
d_gene: .

CDR3aa: CASSLGLLQETQYF
CDR3nt: TGCGCCAGCAGCTTGGGCCTGCTCCAAGAGACCCAGTACTTC
abundance: many
v_gene: TRBV5-1
j_gene: TRBJ2-5
d_gene: .

CDR3aa: CASSSLAGAGVYNEQFF
CDR3nt: TGTGCCAGCAGTTCCCTAGCGGGAGCGGGAGTCTACAATGAGCAGTTCTTC
abundance: many
v_gene: TRBV6-5
j_gene: TRBJ2-1
d_gene: TRBD2

CDR3aa: CASSHYGPAAEQYF
CDR3nt: TGTGCCAGCAGCCACTATGGGCCAGCGGCCGAGCAGTACTTC
abundance: .
v_gene: TRBV3-1
j_gene: TRBJ2-7
d_gene: .

CDR3aa: CATALQQVEAFF
CDR3nt: TGTGCCACCGCTTTACAGCAAGTTGAAGCTTTCTTT
abundance: few
v_gene: TRBV2
j_gene: TRBJ1-1
d_gene: .

CDR3aa: CASSKTSGRAEQFF
CDR3nt: TGTGCCAGCAGCAAGACTAGCGGGAGGGCTGAGCAGTTCTTC
abundance: .
v_gene: TRBV7-9
j_gene: TRBJ2-1
d_gene: TRBD2

CDR3aa: CASSLGPRGINEQFF
CDR3nt: TGTGCCAGCAGCTTAGGTCCTAGAGGAATTAATGAGCAGTTCTTC
abundance: few
v_gene: TRBV11-2
j_gene: TRBJ2-1
d_gene: .

CDR3aa: CASSQDHGGVFETQYF
CDR3nt: TGTGCCAGCAGCCAAGATCACGGGGGAGTCTTTGAGACCCAGTACTTC
abundance: many
v_gene: TRBV4-2
j_gene: TRBJ2-5
d_gene: .

CDR3aa: CASSFGRGARTEAFF
CDR3nt: TGTGCCAGCAGCTTTGGCAGGGGGGCCCGGACTGAAGCTTTCTTT
abundance: .
v_gene: TRBV9
j_gene: TRBJ1-1
d_gene: TRBD1

CDR3aa: CASSRGLGEFF
CDR3nt: TGTGCCAGCAGCCGCGGACTAGGCGAGTTCTTC
abundance: many
v_gene: TRBV6-5
j_gene: TRBJ2-1
d_gene: TRBD2

CDR3aa: CASSAYYEQYF
CDR3nt: TGTGCCAGCAGTGCGTACTACGAGCAGTACTTC
abundance: few
v_gene: TRBV6-6
j_gene: TRBJ2-7
d_gene: .

CDR3aa: CASSQQSGANVLTF
CDR3nt: TGTGCCAGCAGTCAACAGTCTGGGGCCAACGTCCTGACTTTC
abundance: .
v_gene: TRBV12-3/TRBV12-4
j_gene: TRBJ2-6
d_gene: .

CDR3aa: CASSLGTEAKNIQYF
CDR3nt: TGCGCCAGCAGCTTAGGGACAGAAGCCAAAAACATTCAGTACTTC
abundance: .
v_gene: TRBV5-1
j_gene: TRBJ2-4
d_gene: TRBD1

CDR3aa: CASSLRASPEAFF
CDR3nt: TGTGCCAGCAGTTTAAGAGCAAGCCCTGAAGCTTTCTTT
abundance: many
v_gene: TRBV12-3/TRBV12-4
j_gene: TRBJ1-1
d_gene: .

CDR3aa: CASSSGTGDYEQYF
CDR3nt: TGTGCCAGCAGCTCAGGGACAGGAGACTACGAGCAGTACTTC
abundance: few
v_gene: TRBV13
j_gene: TRBJ2-7
d_gene: TRBD1

CDR3aa: CASSPGRGVNQPQHF
CDR3nt: TGTGCCAGCAGCCCAGGGAGGGGGGTCAATCAGCCCCAGCATTTT
abundance: many
v_gene: TRBV7-2
j_gene: TRBJ1-5
d_gene: .

CDR3aa: CASSLLGAGDTEAFF
CDR3nt: TGTGCCAGCTCACTACTCGGAGCGGGGGACACTGAAGCTTTCTTT
abundance: .
v_gene: TRBV18
j_gene: TRBJ1-1
d_gene: .

CDR3aa: CSAGGGSGSQETQYF
CDR3nt: TGCAGTGCTGGGGGCGGTAGCGGGAGCCAAGAGACCCAGTACTTC
abundance: few
v_gene: TRBV20-1
j_gene: TRBJ2-5
d_gene: TRBD2

CDR3aa: CASSQDSRLAYNEQFF
CDR3nt: TGTGCCAGCAGCCAAGATTCAAGGCTGGCCTACAATGAGCAGTTCTTC
abundance: few
v_gene: TRBV14
j_gene: TRBJ2-1
d_gene: .

CDR3aa: CSARQGERGPQHF
CDR3nt: TGCAGTGCTAGACAAGGGGAAAGGGGGCCCCAGCATTTT
abundance: .
v_gene: TRBV20-1
j_gene: TRBJ1-5
d_gene: .